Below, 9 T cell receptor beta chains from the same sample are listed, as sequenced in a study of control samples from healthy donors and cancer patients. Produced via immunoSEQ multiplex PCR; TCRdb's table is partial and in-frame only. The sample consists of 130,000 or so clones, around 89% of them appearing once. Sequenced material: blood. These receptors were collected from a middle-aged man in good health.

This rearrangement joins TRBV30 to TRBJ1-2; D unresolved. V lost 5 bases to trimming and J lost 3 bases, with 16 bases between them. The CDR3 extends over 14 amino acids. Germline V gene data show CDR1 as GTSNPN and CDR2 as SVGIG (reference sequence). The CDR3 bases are TGTGCCTGGTCCAAACAAGAGGCGGACTATGGCTACACCTTC. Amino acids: CAWSKQEADYGYTF.

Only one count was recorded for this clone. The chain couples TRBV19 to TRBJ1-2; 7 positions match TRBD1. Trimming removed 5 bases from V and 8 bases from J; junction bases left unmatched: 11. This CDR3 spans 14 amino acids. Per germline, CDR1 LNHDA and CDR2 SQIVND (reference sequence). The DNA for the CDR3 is TGTGCCAGTAGTTCTGGACAGGCGCCGGCCGGCTACACCTTC. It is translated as CASSSGQAPAGYTF. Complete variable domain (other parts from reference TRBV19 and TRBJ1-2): DGGITQSPKYLFRKEGQNVTLSCEQNLNHDAMYWYRQDPGQGLRLIYYSQIVNDFQKGDIAEGYSVSREKKESFPLTVTSAQKNPTAFYLCASSSGQAPAGYTFGSGTRLTVV.

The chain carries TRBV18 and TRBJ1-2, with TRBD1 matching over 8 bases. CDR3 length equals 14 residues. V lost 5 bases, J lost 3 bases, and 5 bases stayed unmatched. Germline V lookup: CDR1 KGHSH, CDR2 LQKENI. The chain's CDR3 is CASSAGQGDYGYTF. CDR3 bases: TGTGCCAGCTCAGCCGGACAGGGCGACTATGGCTACACCTTC.

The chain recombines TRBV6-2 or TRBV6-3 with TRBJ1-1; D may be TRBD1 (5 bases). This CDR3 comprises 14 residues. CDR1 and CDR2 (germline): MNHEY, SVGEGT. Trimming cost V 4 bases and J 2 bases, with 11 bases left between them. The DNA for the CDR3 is TGTGCCAGCAGTTTTAGGGGACGTAACACTGAAGCTTTCTTT. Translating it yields CASSFRGRNTEAFF.

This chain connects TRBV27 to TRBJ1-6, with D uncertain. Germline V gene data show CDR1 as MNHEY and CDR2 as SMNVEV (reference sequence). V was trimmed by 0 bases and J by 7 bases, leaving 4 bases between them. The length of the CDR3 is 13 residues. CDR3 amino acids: CASSLSPNSPLHF. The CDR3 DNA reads TGTGCCAGCAGTTTATCCCCAAATTCACCCCTCCACTTT.

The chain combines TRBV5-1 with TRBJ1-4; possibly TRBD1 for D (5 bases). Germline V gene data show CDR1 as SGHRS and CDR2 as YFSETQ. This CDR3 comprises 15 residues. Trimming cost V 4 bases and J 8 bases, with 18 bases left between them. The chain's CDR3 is CASSVGDSIREKLFF. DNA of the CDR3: TGCGCCAGCAGCGTGGGGGACTCCATTCGGGAAAAACTGTTTTTT.

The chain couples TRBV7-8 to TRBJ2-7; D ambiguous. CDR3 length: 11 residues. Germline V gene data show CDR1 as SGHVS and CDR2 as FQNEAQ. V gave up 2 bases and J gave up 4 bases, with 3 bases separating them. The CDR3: CASSLTYEQYF. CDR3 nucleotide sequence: TGTGCCAGCAGCTTAACGTACGAGCAGTACTTC.

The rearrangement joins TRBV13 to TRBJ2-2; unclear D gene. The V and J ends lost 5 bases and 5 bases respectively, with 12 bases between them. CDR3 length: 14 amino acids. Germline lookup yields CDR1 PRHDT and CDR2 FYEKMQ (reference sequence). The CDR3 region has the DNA TGTGCCAGCAGCGTCCGACGGATAACCGGGGAGCTGTTTTTT. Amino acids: CASSVRRITGELFF.

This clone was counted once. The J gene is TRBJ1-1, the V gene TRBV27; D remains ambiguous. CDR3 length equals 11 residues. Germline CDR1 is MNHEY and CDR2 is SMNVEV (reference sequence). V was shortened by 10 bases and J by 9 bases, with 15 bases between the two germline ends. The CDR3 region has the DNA TGTGCCACCCGAGGTGCTGTTCAAGCTTTCTTT. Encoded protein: CATRGAVQAFF.